This TCR beta chain was sequenced in a study of blood T cells in healthy people across ages. Findings and caveats of the study: Possibly confounding the expanded clonotype changes was the fact that donor CMV status was unknown. The recorded TCR beta diversity per million T cells decreased in a roughly linear manner with age.

The authors ran a second PCR of roughly 6 to 12 cycles using a sample-barcoded 5' primer and a J-beta primer mix. MiXCR was run by TCRdb on the 5' RACE reads, yielding one entry per CDR3 protein. The sample yields around 800,000 distinct CDR3 sequences, 40% to 65% seen once. All donors came from Russia, were Caucasian and healthy, and spanned ages about 6 to 100. For every donor, a draw yielded 7.5 to 10 milliliters of peripheral blood. From germline, CDR1 is ENHRY and CDR2 SYGVKD. CDR3 length equals 18 residues. Trimming removed 5 bases from V and 0 bases from J; junction bases left unmatched: 10. On this clonotype itself: Its antigen is currently unknown.

Sequencing used blood. This clonotype was obtained from a man of 80 years or more in good health. The chain combines TRBV10-3 with TRBJ2-1; 10 bases map to TRBD2. The CDR3 nucleotides read TGTGCCATCAGTATGGCAGCGGGAGGGCAAAGCTCCTACAATGAGCAGTTCTTC. Amino acids: CAISMAAGGQSSYNEQFF.